The clone carrying this T cell receptor beta chain was observed at least ten times. The data were taken from a study of human T cells and chemical hapten exposure. For the study at large: Patch testing was performed with 0.01% DPC on the upper back, with reading at 6 days. The study traced per-sample TCR yield variation mainly to small differences in pooled library volumes.

Time point indicated: patch test 2, 6 weeks after DPC sensitization. Stated treatment: therapeutic diphenylcyclopropenone sensitization with weekly scalp DPC. Donors were 18 to 70-year-old alopecia patients suitable for DPC. The CDR3 is made up of 12 amino acids. V was pared by 6 bases and J by 8 bases, with 11 bases between. Germline loops: CDR1 SGHTA, CDR2 FQGNSA. Library preparation tagged each individual cDNA molecule with a unique molecular identifier. TCRdb called the RACE reads again in MiXCR, with one record for every CDR3 protein. Of approximately 95,000 distinct CDR3 sequences in the sample, more than 9.5% were seen once.

This sample comprised whole blood, obtained in connection with sensitization to the hapten diphenylcyclopropenone (DPC). The J gene is TRBJ2-1, the V gene TRBV7-2; D unclear. The source is a woman in her thirties or forties with alopecia areata. Some clones in this sample may be carry-over from other donors' samples. CDR3 sequence reads: CASSNFFDEQFF. CDR3 bases: TGTGCCAGCAGTAACTTCTTCGATGAGCAGTTCTTC. Variable domain in full (rest from reference TRBV7-2 and TRBJ2-1): GAGVSQSPSNKVTEKGKDVELRCDPISGHTALYWYRQSLGQGLEFLIYFQGNSAPDKSGLPSDRFSAERTGGSVSTLTIQRTQQEDSAVYLCASSNFFDEQFFGPGTRLTVL.